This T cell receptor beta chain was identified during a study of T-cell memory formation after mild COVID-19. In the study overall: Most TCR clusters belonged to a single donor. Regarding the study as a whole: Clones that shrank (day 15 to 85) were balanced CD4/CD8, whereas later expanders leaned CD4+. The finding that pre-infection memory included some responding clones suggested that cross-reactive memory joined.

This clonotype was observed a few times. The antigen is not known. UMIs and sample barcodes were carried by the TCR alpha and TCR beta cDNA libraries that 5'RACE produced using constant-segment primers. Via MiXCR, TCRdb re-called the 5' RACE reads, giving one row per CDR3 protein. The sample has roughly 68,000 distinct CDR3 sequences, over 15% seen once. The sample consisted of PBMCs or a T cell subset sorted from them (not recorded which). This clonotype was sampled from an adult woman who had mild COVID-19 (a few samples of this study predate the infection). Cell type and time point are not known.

The CDR3 protein is CSARASGGSWFLEQYF. CDR3 coding DNA: TGCAGTGCTAGGGCTAGCGGGGGGTCATGGTTCCTCGAGCAGTACTTC. The rearrangement uses TRBV20-1 and TRBJ2-7; the match to TRBD2 covers 11 bases. CDR3 length: 16 residues. Germline CDR1 and CDR2: DFQATT and SNEGSKA (reference sequence). J gave up 6 bases and V 3 bases, and 13 bases lay outside the gene matches.